These T cell receptor beta chains were read from a single sample in a study of blood T cell repertoires in COVID-19. Sequencing was performed with immunoSEQ multiplex PCR; in TCRdb, only in-frame clones are kept and a portion is missing. The sample includes about 500,000 clones, 87% of them seen just once. The material sequenced was PBMCs or T cells enriched from blood (not recorded which). These receptors all stem from a woman aged 18-29 years who had recovered from COVID-19. Both conserved end residues are part of each CDR3. The D gene is left open where the match is weak. The size entry is marked missing in some rows and otherwise reads once, few, many or a size class.

>NA|TRBV10-2|TRBJ1-2|13|NA
TGCGCCAGCGGGGACAACTCTAACTATGGCTACACCTTC
CASGDNSNYGYTF
>TRBD1|TRBV12-3/TRBV12-4|TRBJ1-2|13|NA
TGTGCCAGCAGTCGACAGGGGAACTATGGCTACACCTTC
CASSRQGNYGYTF
>NA|TRBV4-1|TRBJ1-5|14|NA
TGCGCCAGCAGCCAATATCTTGTCAATCAGCCCCAGCATTTT
CASSQYLVNQPQHF
>NA|TRBV14|TRBJ1-2|11|once
TGTGCCAGCAGCCCCGGGTATGGCTACACCTTC
CASSPGYGYTF
>TRBD2|TRBV5-5|TRBJ2-3|16|NA
TGTGCCAGCAGCCTGCCTAGCGGGGGCGGGGCAGATACGCAGTATTTT
CASSLPSGGGADTQYF
>NA|TRBV14|TRBJ1-2|15|NA
TGTGCCAGCAGCCAAGATAGGGGAAGTCTCTATGGCTACACCTTC
CASSQDRGSLYGYTF
>NA|TRBV5-4|TRBJ2-7|14|NA
TGTGCCAGCAGCGCAGACACGTCCTCCTACGAGCAGTACTTC
CASSADTSSYEQYF
>NA|TRBV6-4|TRBJ1-2|14|NA
TGTGCCAGCAATGACGGCCGGGGGAACTATGGCTACACCTTC
CASNDGRGNYGYTF
>NA|TRBV5-1|TRBJ2-5|16|NA
TGCGCCAGCAGCTTTCGGCGGGGAGCCTATCGAGAGACCCAGTACTTC
CASSFRRGAYRETQYF
>NA|TRBV6-5|TRBJ2-7|14|NA
TGTGCCAGCAGATCCACAGGGTCGGACTACGAGCAGTACTTC
CASRSTGSDYEQYF
>NA|TRBV3-1/TRBV3-2|TRBJ1-3|11|NA
TGTGCCAGCAGCCTACAAAACACCATATATTTT
CASSLQNTIYF
>TRBD1|TRBV12-5|TRBJ1-1|16|NA
TGTGCTAGTGGTTTGGTACGGGCAGGGGGTAACACTGAAGCTTTCTTT
CASGLVRAGGNTEAFF
>NA|TRBV28|TRBJ1-4|14|NA
TGTGCCATCCTTCAACAGGGATCAGAGGAAAAACTGTTTTTT
CAILQQGSEEKLFF
>NA|TRBV5-1|TRBJ2-2|15|NA
TGCGCCAGCAGCTTGGATGTTCTGAACACCGGGGAGCTGTTTTTT
CASSLDVLNTGELFF
>NA|TRBV7-8|TRBJ1-6|17|few
TGTGCCAGCAGCTGGCTCACTTCAGGGGATAGGAATTCACCCCTCCACTTT
CASSWLTSGDRNSPLHF
>NA|TRBV9|TRBJ1-3|14|NA
TGTGCCAGCGGGGCAGGCGGCTCTGGAAACACCATATATTTT
CASGAGGSGNTIYF
>TRBD1|TRBV27|TRBJ1-5|18|NA
TGTGCCAGCAGTTTAAATGGTGGGGCGGACAGGTCGGATCAGCCCCAGCATTTT
CASSLNGGADRSDQPQHF
>NA|TRBV30|TRBJ2-3|13|few
TGTGCCTGGAGCCTCCGACTAGGGGATACGCAGTATTTT
CAWSLRLGDTQYF
>TRBD2|TRBV2|TRBJ2-1|15|NA
TGTGCCAGCAGGGACAATTCCGGGACTAGTAATGAGCAGTTCTTC
CASRDNSGTSNEQFF
>NA|TRBV7-6|TRBJ1-6|13|once
TGTGCCAGCAGCTTAGGGGGCGCTTCACCCCTCCACTTT
CASSLGGASPLHF
>TRBD1|TRBV12-3/TRBV12-4|TRBJ2-3|13|NA
TGTGCCACCGGGGACAGGGAAACAGATACGCAGTATTTT
CATGDRETDTQYF
>TRBD2|TRBV5-1|TRBJ2-3|14|NA
TGCGCCAGCAGACGGGGGGTTAGCACAGATACGCAGTATTTT
CASRRGVSTDTQYF
>NA|TRBV27|TRBJ1-5|14|NA
TGTGCCAGCAGTTTATGGCCGGGGAGGCAGCCCCAGCATTTT
CASSLWPGRQPQHF
>NA|TRBV29-1|TRBJ2-4|13|NA
TGCAGCGTTGGGGGACTGACCAAAAACATTCAGTACTTC
CSVGGLTKNIQYF
>NA|TRBV4-1|TRBJ1-2|18|NA
TGCGCCAGCAGCCAAATAGGGGGGGATCCTTTTAGGAAAGGTGGCTACACCTTC
CASSQIGGDPFRKGGYTF
>TRBD1|TRBV27|TRBJ2-7|15|NA
TGTGCCAGCACCATGAGGTCAACAGGGGGTTACGAGCAGTACTTC
CASTMRSTGGYEQYF
>TRBD1|TRBV10-1|TRBJ1-6|13|NA
TGCGCCAGCAGTGTTGACAGGGGCTCACCCCTCCACTTT
CASSVDRGSPLHF
>TRBD2|TRBV11-2|TRBJ2-3|18|NA
TGTGCCAGCAGCTTAGCGGGACTAGCGGGGCCGAGCACAGATACGCAGTATTTT
CASSLAGLAGPSTDTQYF
>NA|TRBV28|TRBJ1-1|12|NA
TGTGCCAGCAGTTTCTCAGTCGCTGAAGCTTTCTTT
CASSFSVAEAFF
>NA|TRBV27|TRBJ1-2|16|NA
TGTGCCAGCAGTTTATGGGGTGGGGGGGCAAGCTATGGCTACACCTTC
CASSLWGGGASYGYTF
>TRBD1|TRBV7-2|TRBJ1-1|17|NA
TGTGCCAGCAGCTCAGACAGGGAGTCGTTCATGAACACTGAAGCTTTCTTT
CASSSDRESFMNTEAFF
>TRBD1|TRBV7-3|TRBJ2-3|14|NA
TGTGCCAGCAGCTTCGGGGACAGCCAAGATACGCAGTATTTT
CASSFGDSQDTQYF
>NA|TRBV6-5|TRBJ2-1|12|once
TGTGCCAGCAGTCCAAGCCTCAATGAGCAGTTCTTC
CASSPSLNEQFF
>TRBD1|TRBV12-3/TRBV12-4|TRBJ2-5|13|NA
TGTGCCAGCAGTCCAGGGGGCAGAGAGACCCAGTACTTC
CASSPGGRETQYF
>TRBD1|TRBV7-8|TRBJ1-5|13|NA
TGTGCCAGCAGCCTGGGACAGAGACAGCCCCAGCATTTT
CASSLGQRQPQHF
>NA|TRBV5-5|TRBJ1-1|13|few
TGTGCCAGCAGCTTGCCCGTGAACACTGAAGCTTTCTTT
CASSLPVNTEAFF
>NA|TRBV19|TRBJ2-3|14|once
TGTGCCAGTAGTATAGGACTGGGCACAGATACGCAGTATTTT
CASSIGLGTDTQYF
>TRBD1|TRBV7-9|TRBJ2-7|14|NA
TGTGCCAGCAGCTCGGACAGGGAGACCTACGAGCAGTACTTC
CASSSDRETYEQYF
>TRBD1|TRBV7-9|TRBJ1-2|15|NA
TGTGCCAGCAGCTTGTCGCTGACAGGGGCATTAGGCTACACCTTC
CASSLSLTGALGYTF
>NA|TRBV6-5|TRBJ1-4|12|NA
TGTGCCAGCAGCTCAGCAGGGGAAAAACTGTTTTTT
CASSSAGEKLFF
>NA|TRBV2|TRBJ1-2|12|NA
TGTGCCAGCAGGCCGACATTCTATGGCTACACCTTC
CASRPTFYGYTF